This T cell receptor (beta chain) was identified during a study of tumor-infiltrating lymphocytes in primary liver carcinoma. Each 20-30 mg portion of unsorted bulk tissue served as the source for co-extraction of RNA and DNA. Primary liver carcinomas in the patients were surgically resected. Remarks on this clonotype: The missing conserved phenylalanine or tryptophan at the end of this CDR3 makes a read error likely. The DNA is left out, because the CDR3 cannot be placed on it with certainty; the CDR3 is given as TCRdb lists it.

Priming with a constant-region primer yielded TCR beta cDNA from 450 to 550 ng total RNA. Libraries for TCR beta were built through three nested multiplex PCR rounds, which together made up a slightly modified ARM-PCR procedure. TCRdb re-derived calls from the multiplex PCR reads in MiXCR, one entry per CDR3 protein. The table records tens of thousands of distinct CDR3 sequences, about 73% of them present only once. The sample comprised liver tumor tissue from sampling region 3. The subset here: tumor region T3, left-lateral pole. The source of this sequence is a man in his forties or fifties with primary liver carcinoma and hepatitis B virus infection.

The CDR3: CASSLYRLVSEHFS. The rearrangement joins TRBV11-2 to TRBJ2-1; TRBD2, the table's D call, was not compared with the DNA. The CDR3 region is 14 residues in length, termini included. Germline CDR1 reads SGHAT; CDR2 reads FQNNGV.